What follows are 7 T cell receptor beta chains derived from one specimen sequenced in a study of patients and donors after allogeneic stem cell transplantation. TCRdb re-called the RT-PCR reads through MiXCR, storing one row per CDR3 protein. This sample has about 160,000 distinct CDR3 sequences, with more than 20% found just once. Material for sequencing was blood, either unsorted or a sorted T cell fraction (not recorded which). Every receptor here comes from a human donor who was either an allogeneic HSCT recipient or a stem cell or donor lymphocyte infusion donor (not recorded which). It is not recorded whose cells these are; they may come from a transplant donor.

The chain is built from TRBV6-5 and TRBJ2-1; D is possibly TRBD1 (6 bases). V was clipped by 3 bases and J by 5 bases, with 14 bases between them. CDR1 is MNHEY and CDR2 is SVGAGI in the germline V gene. This CDR3 has 15 amino acids. The CDR3 reads CASSYWGPSNNEQFF. The CDR3 bases are TGTGCCAGCAGTTATTGGGGGCCGTCCAACAATGAGCAGTTCTTC.

The genes are TRBV12-3 or TRBV12-4 and TRBJ2-1; TRBD2 matches 10 bases. V lost 4 bases, J lost 9 bases, and 12 bases stayed unmatched. The CDR3 is 16 amino acids. CDR3 bases: TGTGCCAGCAGTTCATCCGAAGCGGGGGGGCCCCTTGAGCAGTTCTTC. It specifies CASSSSEAGGPLEQFF.

There are a few counts of this clonotype. CDR3 protein: CASSLNGFSSTDTQYF. The CDR3 DNA sequence: TGTGCCAGCAGCTTAAATGGATTCTCTAGCACAGATACGCAGTATTTT. The chain joins TRBV7-2 to TRBJ2-3, with no clear D. The V gene lost 2 bases and the J gene lost 0 bases, with 12 bases spanning the gap. CDR3 length: 16 amino acids. In germline, CDR1 is SGHTA, CDR2 FQGNSA.

This clonotype was observed at least ten times. This rearrangement joins TRBV6-5 to TRBJ1-5; D uncertain. From germline, CDR1 is MNHEY and CDR2 SVGAGI. This CDR3 has 13 amino acids. Trimming removed 6 bases from V and 3 bases from J, with 9 bases in between. The CDR3 DNA sequence: TGTGCCAGCAGCACGATGTACAATCAGCCCCAGCATTTT. Its translation is CASSTMYNQPQHF.

This clonotype turned up a few times. DNA for the CDR3: TGTGCCAGCTCACCCCGTGGGGGGCCCACTGAAGCTTTCTTT. It specifies CASSPRGGPTEAFF. The chain employs TRBV18 and TRBJ1-1; D is possibly TRBD1 (6 bases). The germline V and J ends were trimmed by 3 bases and 4 bases, with 12 bases remaining between them. The CDR3 contains 14 residues. Germline V gene sequence: CDR1 KGHSH, CDR2 LQKENI.

This clonotype has just a few counts. This chain links TRBV7-2 with TRBJ1-6, with D unclear. V lost 2 bases to trimming and J lost 3 bases, with 17 bases between them. Looked up from germline, CDR1 is SGHTA and CDR2 is FQGNSA. CDR3 size: 18 residues. The CDR3 spells CASSLSLLRMIYNSPLHF. The CDR3 DNA reads TGTGCCAGCAGCTTATCCCTCCTTCGGATGATCTATAATTCACCCCTCCACTTT.

The J gene is TRBJ1-1, the V gene TRBV12-3 or TRBV12-4; no reliable D call. The CDR3 length is 13 residues. Trimming shortened V by 0 bases and J by 8 bases, and 10 bases separated the two germline ends. The CDR3 here is CASSLALGGEAFF. As DNA, the CDR3 is TGTGCCAGCAGTTTAGCGCTAGGAGGGGAAGCTTTCTTT.